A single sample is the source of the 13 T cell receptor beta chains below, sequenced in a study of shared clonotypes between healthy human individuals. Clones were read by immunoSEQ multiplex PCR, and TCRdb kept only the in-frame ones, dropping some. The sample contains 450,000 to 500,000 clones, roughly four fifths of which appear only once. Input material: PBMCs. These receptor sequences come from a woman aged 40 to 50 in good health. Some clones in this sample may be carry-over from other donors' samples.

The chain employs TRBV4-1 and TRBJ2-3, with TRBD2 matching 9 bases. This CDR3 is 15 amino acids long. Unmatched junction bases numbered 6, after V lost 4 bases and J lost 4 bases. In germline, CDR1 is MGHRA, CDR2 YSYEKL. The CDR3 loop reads CASSPLGLAPDTQYF. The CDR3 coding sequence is TGCGCCAGCAGCCCGTTGGGACTAGCCCCAGATACGCAGTATTTT.

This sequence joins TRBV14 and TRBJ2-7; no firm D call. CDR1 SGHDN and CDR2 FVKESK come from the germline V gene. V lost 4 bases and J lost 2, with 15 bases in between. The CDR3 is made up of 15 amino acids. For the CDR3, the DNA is TGTGCCAGCAGCCGGTCTAAGGGTACCACCTACGAGCAGTACTTC. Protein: CASSRSKGTTYEQYF.

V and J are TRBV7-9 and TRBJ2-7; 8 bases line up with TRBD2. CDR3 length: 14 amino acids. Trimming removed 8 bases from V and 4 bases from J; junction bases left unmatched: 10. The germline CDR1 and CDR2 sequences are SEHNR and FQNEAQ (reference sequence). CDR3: CASRPGTSSYEQYF. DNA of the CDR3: TGTGCCAGCCGTCCCGGGACTAGTTCGTACGAGCAGTACTTC. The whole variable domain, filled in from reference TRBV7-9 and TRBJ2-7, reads DTGVSQNPRHKITKRGQNVTFRCDPISEHNRLYWYRQTLGQGPEFLTYFQNEAQLEKSRLLSDRFSAERPKGSFSTLEIQRTEQGDSAMYLCASRPGTSSYEQYFGPGTRLTVT.

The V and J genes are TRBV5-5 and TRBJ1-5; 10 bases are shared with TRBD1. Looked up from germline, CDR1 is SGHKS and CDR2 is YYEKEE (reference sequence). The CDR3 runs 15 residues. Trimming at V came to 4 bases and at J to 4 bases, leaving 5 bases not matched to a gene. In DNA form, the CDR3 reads TGTGCCAGCAGCCATGACAGGGGGCCGAATCAGCCCCAGCATTTT. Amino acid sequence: CASSHDRGPNQPQHF.

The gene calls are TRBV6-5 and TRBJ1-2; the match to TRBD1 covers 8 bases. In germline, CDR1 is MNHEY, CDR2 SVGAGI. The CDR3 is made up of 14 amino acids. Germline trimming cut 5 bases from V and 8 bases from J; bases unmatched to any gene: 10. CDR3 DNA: TGTGCCAGCAGTCGCGGGACAGGAGCACTGGGCTACACCTTC. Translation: CASSRGTGALGYTF.

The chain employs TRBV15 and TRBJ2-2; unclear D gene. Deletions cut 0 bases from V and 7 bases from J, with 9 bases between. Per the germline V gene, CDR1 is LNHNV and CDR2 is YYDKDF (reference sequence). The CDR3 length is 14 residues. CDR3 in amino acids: CATSRDRYDGELFF. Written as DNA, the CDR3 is TGTGCCACCAGCAGAGATCGTTATGACGGGGAGCTGTTTTTT.

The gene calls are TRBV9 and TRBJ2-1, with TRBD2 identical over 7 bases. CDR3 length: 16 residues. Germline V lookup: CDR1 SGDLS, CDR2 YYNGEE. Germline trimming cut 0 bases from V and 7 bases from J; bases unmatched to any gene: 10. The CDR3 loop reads CASSVERLAGENEQFF. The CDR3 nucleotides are TGTGCCAGCAGCGTAGAGCGGTTGGCGGGAGAAAATGAGCAGTTCTTC.

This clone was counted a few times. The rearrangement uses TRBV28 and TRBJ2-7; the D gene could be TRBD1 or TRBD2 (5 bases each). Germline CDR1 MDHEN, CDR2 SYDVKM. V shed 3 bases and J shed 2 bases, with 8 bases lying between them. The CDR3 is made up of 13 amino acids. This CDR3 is CASSLGRPYEQYF. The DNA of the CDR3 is TGTGCCAGCAGTTTGGGACGACCCTACGAGCAGTACTTC.

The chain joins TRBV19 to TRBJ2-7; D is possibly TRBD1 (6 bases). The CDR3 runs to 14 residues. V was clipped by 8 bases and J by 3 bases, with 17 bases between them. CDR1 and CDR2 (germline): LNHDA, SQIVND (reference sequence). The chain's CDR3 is CASSSRDILYEQYF. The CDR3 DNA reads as TGTGCCAGTTCGAGCCGGGACATCCTCTACGAGCAGTACTTC.

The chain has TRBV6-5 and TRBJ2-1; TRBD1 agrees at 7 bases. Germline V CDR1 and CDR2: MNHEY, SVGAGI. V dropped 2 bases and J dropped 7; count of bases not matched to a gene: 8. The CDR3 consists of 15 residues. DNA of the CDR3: TGTGCCAGCAGTTACGGACAGGCGAATAGGAATGAGCAGTTCTTC. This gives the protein CASSYGQANRNEQFF.

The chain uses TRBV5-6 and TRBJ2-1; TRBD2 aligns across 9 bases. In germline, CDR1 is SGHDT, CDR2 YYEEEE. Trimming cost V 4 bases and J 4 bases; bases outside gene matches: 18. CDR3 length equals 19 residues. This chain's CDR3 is CASSLAAGREGPWYNEQFF. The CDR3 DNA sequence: TGTGCCAGCAGCCTGGCCGCGGGGCGGGAGGGCCCATGGTACAATGAGCAGTTCTTC. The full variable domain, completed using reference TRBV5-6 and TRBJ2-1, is DAGVTQSPTHLIKTRGQQVTLRCSPKSGHDTVSWYQQALGQGPQFIFQYYEEEERQRGNFPDRFSGHQFPNYSSELNVNALLLGDSALYLCASSLAAGREGPWYNEQFFGPGTRLTVL.

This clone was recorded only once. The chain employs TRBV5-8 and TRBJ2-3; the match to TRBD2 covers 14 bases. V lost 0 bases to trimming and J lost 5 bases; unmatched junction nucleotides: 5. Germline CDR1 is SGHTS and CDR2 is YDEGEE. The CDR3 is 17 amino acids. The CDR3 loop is CASSLVGLAGAGDTQYF. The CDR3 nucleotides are TGTGCCAGCAGCTTGGTGGGACTAGCGGGAGCGGGAGATACGCAGTATTTT.

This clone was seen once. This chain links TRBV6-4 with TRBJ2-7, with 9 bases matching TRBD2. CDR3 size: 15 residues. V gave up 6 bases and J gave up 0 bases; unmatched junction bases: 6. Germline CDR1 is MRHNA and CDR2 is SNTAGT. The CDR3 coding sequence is TGTGCCAGCAGCCCCGGGACTAGCCCCTCCTACGAGCAGTACTTC. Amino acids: CASSPGTSPSYEQYF.